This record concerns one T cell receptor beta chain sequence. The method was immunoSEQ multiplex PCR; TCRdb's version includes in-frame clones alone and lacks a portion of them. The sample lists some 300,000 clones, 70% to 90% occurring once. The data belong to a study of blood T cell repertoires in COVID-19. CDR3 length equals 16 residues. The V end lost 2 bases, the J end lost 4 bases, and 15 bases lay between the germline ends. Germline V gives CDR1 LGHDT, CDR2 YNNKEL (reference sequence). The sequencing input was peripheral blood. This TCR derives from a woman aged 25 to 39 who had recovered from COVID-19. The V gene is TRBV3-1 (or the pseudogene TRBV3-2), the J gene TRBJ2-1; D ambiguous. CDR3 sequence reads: CASSQSWLGNYNEQFF. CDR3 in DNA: TGTGCCAGCAGCCAAAGCTGGCTAGGTAATTACAATGAGCAGTTCTTC.